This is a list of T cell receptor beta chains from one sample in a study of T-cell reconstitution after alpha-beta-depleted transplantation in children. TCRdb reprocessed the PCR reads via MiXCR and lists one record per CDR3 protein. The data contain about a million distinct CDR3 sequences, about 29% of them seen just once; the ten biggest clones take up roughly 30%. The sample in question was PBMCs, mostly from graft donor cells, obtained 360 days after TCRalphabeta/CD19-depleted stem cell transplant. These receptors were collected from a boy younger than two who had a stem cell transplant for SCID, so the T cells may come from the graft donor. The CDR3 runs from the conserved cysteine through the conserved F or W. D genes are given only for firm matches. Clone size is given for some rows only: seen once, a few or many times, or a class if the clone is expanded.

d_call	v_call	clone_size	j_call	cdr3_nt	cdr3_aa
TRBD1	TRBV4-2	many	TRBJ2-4	TGTGCCAGCAGCCAGGACAGGGGATGGGCCAAAAACATTCAGTACTTC	CASSQDRGWAKNIQYF
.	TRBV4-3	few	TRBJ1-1	TGCGCCAGCAGCCCAGCAAACACCGTGAACACTGAAGCTTTCTTT	CASSPANTVNTEAFF
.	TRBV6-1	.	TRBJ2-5	TGTGCCAGCAGTGCCCCCGGGACTCGGCAAGAGACCCAGTACTTC	CASSAPGTRQETQYF
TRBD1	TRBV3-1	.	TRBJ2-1	TGTGCCAGCAGCCACCTGACAGGGGGCTCCTACAATGAGCAGTTCTTC	CASSHLTGGSYNEQFF
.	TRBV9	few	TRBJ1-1	TGTGCCAGCAGCGGTGATGGTGAAGTGAACACTGAAGCTTTCTTT	CASSGDGEVNTEAFF
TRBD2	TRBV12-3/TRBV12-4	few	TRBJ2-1	TGTGCCAGCAGTGCCCCAGCGGGGGCCCGGTACAATGAGCAGTTCTTC	CASSAPAGARYNEQFF
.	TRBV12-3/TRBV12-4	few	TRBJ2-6	TGTGCCAGCAGTGGTACCCTCGGACAGAAGGGGGGCAACGTCCTGACTTTC	CASSGTLGQKGGNVLTF
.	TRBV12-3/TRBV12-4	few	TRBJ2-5	TGTGCCAGCAGTTGGGCCAGCCAAGAGACCCAGTACTTC	CASSWASQETQYF
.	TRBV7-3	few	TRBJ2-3	TGTGCCAGCAGCTTAGGAAGGGGAGAGGCAGATACGCAGTATTTT	CASSLGRGEADTQYF
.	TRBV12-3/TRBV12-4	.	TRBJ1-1	TGTGCCAGCTTAACAGGGAACACTGAAGCTTTCTTT	CASLTGNTEAFF
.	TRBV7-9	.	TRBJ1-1	TGTGCCAGCAGCATCGGGGACATAAACACTGAAGCTTTCTTT	CASSIGDINTEAFF
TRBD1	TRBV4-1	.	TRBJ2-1	TGCGCCAGCAGCCATCTTAGCCGGGACAGGGACAATGAGCAGTTCTTC	CASSHLSRDRDNEQFF